The 26 T cell receptor beta chains presented below share a single source sample, sequenced in a study of blood T cells in healthy people across ages. Using a J-beta primer mix together with a sample-barcoded 5' primer, a second PCR was run for roughly 7 to 12 cycles. MiXCR, applied by TCRdb to the 5' RACE reads, yields one record per CDR3 protein. The repertoire holds over a million distinct CDR3 sequences, 40% to 55% seen once, with under 20% in the top ten. The sequencing sample was made of blood. The receptors come from a woman between 55 and 75 years old in good health.

To note about this clonotype: A clone one base away is much larger, so this may be a read error. This chain links TRBV7-9 with TRBJ1-1, with a tentative D call TRBD1 (5 bases). CDR1 and CDR2 (germline): SEHNR, FQNEAQ (reference sequence). This CDR3 has 13 residues. The DNA for the CDR3 is TGTGCCGGCAGCAAGGACACCGACACTGAAGCTTTCTTT. Translated: CAGSKDTDTEAFF.

Worth noting for this clonotype: This clone may be a read error of a much larger clone one base away. The chain couples TRBV29-1 to TRBJ2-5; 8 bases are shared with TRBD2. The CDR3 consists of 12 residues. After removal of 7 bases from V and 4 bases from J, the junction contained 5 bases not matched to a gene. Germline lookup yields CDR1 SQVTM and CDR2 ANQGSEA. The CDR3 is CSGSLAGETQYF. In DNA form, the CDR3 reads TGCAGCGGGTCCCTAGCGGGAGAGACCCAGTACTTC. The entire variable domain, with the rest obtained from reference TRBV29-1 and TRBJ2-5, is as follows: SAVISQKPSRDICQRGTSLTIQCQVDSQVTMMFWYRQQPGQSLTLIATANQGSEATYESGFVIDKFPISRPNLTFSTLTVSNMSPEDSSIYLCSGSLAGETQYFGPGTRLLVL.

The chain joins TRBV24-1 to TRBJ2-3; TRBD2 matches 11 bases. Germline V CDR1 and CDR2: KGHDR, SFDVKD. This CDR3 is 18 amino acids long. V lost 4 bases and J lost 2; bases outside the gene matches: 10. This CDR3 reads CATSDSALAGGTTDTQYF. CDR3 nucleotides: TGTGCCACCAGTGACTCAGCCTTAGCGGGAGGGACCACAGATACGCAGTATTTT.

The rearrangement joins TRBV2 to TRBJ2-7; 8 nucleotides agree with TRBD1. V lost 4 bases, J lost 7 bases, and 6 bases stayed unmatched. CDR1 and CDR2 (germline): SNHLY, FYNNEI. The CDR3 contains 13 residues. The CDR3 DNA reads TGTGCCAGCAGTGGAGATACAGGGGGGGAGCAGTACTTC. Its protein is CASSGDTGGEQYF. Full variable domain (rest looked up from reference TRBV2 and TRBJ2-7): EPEVTQTPSHQVTQMGQEVILRCVPISNHLYFYWYRQILGQKVEFLVSFYNNEISEKSEIFDDQFSVERPDGSNFTLKIRSTKLEDSAMYFCASSGDTGGEQYFGPGTRLTVT.

The rearrangement joins TRBV6-5 to TRBJ2-1; the match to TRBD2 covers 7 bases. The length of the CDR3 is 16 residues. CDR1 and CDR2 (germline): MNHEY, SVGAGI. V trimming: 6 bases; J trimming: 5 bases; junction bases outside the gene matches: 13. Here the CDR3 DNA reads TGTGCCAGCAGGCCTTCTAGCGGCCTTGGAGACAATGAGCAGTTCTTC. It yields the protein CASRPSSGLGDNEQFF.

A word on this clonotype: Compared with germline, one end of the junction differs, possibly owing to a read error. The chain joins TRBV6-6 to TRBJ1-2; TRBD1 is a possible D gene (6 bases). Germline-derived CDR1 and CDR2 are MNHNY and SVGAGI (reference sequence). CDR3 length equals 15 residues. As DNA, the CDR3 is TGTGCCGGCAGTTACCTCAGGACAGATAACTATGGCTACACCTTC. It translates to CAGSYLRTDNYGYTF.

CDR3 bases: TGTGCCAGCAGCCCACCGTCTAGCGGGAGCTCCTACGAGCAGTACTTC. Protein sequence: CASSPPSSGSSYEQYF. The chain is built from TRBV7-9 and TRBJ2-7; 10 bases align to TRBD2. The V segment lost 5 bases and the J segment 0 bases; nucleotides outside the gene matches: 7. The CDR3 length is 16 residues. Germline V CDR1 and CDR2: SEHNR, FQNEAQ (reference sequence).

The V call is TRBV27, the J call TRBJ1-5; D uncertain. The CDR3 extends over 14 amino acids. Trimming removed 5 bases from V and 4 bases from J, with 12 bases in between. Germline V lookup: CDR1 MNHEY, CDR2 SMNVEV (reference sequence). The CDR3 nucleotides read TGTGCCAGCAGTCCAACAACAGATAATCAGCCCCAGCATTTT. It codes for CASSPTTDNQPQHF.

In DNA, the CDR3 is TGTGCCAGCAGCCCCGCTTACGGGGGCCGGGATACGCAGTATTTT. This translates into CASSPAYGGRDTQYF. The genes are TRBV7-3 and TRBJ2-3; tentatively, D is TRBD1 or TRBD2 (6 bases each). The CDR3 runs to 15 residues. Trimming pared 5 bases from V and 6 bases from J, leaving 18 bases between. The germline V gene has CDR1 SGHTA and CDR2 FQGTGA.

V usage is TRBV11-1 and J usage is TRBJ1-2, with D unresolved. With 1 base removed from V and 5 bases from J, the gap between germline ends came to 11 bases. The CDR3 extends over 14 amino acids. Germline V gene data show CDR1 as SGHAT and CDR2 as FQDESV (reference sequence). CDR3 loop: CASSLGLTRYGYTF. The CDR3 region has the DNA TGTGCCAGCAGCTTAGGGTTGACGCGGTATGGCTACACCTTC.

In its sample, this clonotype was seen a few times. CDR3 nucleotides: TGTGCCAGCAGATTTACCGGAACCTACGAGCAGTACTTC. It yields the protein CASRFTGTYEQYF. This sequence joins TRBV27 and TRBJ2-7, with D hard to call. Germline values: CDR1 MNHEY, CDR2 SMNVEV (reference sequence). CDR3 length: 13 amino acids. V gave up 6 bases and J gave up 2 bases, with 11 bases separating them.

This clonotype was found a few times. J is TRBJ1-1 and V is TRBV15, with D perhaps matching TRBD1 (5 bases). Trimming shortened V by 3 bases and J by 2 bases, and 25 bases separated the two germline ends. Germline V lookup: CDR1 LNHNV, CDR2 YYDKDF (reference sequence). The CDR3 totals 19 residues. The CDR3 protein is CATSSTESQGGVGNTEAFF. The CDR3 bases are TGTGCCACCAGCAGTACCGAATCCCAGGGTGGCGTGGGAAACACTGAAGCTTTCTTT.

The chain couples TRBV20-1 to TRBJ2-1; perhaps TRBD2 as D (6 bases). The CDR3 length is 15 residues. V lost 4 bases to trimming and J lost 6 bases, with 19 bases between them. The germline gives CDR1 DFQATT, CDR2 SNEGSKA (reference sequence). CDR3 loop: CSAMGNQGAGNEQFF. CDR3 nucleotides: TGCAGTGCTATGGGGAACCAGGGAGCGGGCAATGAGCAGTTCTTC.

The CDR3 DNA follows: TGCAGCGTTGAATTGGGGATTAGCTACGAGCAGTACTTC. Translating gives CSVELGISYEQYF. The chain employs TRBV29-1 and TRBJ2-7; D not certain. Trimming removed 2 bases at V and 3 bases at J, with 11 bases between. CDR3 length: 13 amino acids. The germline V gene encodes CDR1 SQVTM and CDR2 ANQGSEA.

The J gene is TRBJ2-5, the V gene TRBV6-5, with D possibly being TRBD1 or TRBD2 (5 bases each). Germline V CDR1 and CDR2: MNHEY, SVGAGI. The V and J ends lost 2 bases and 4 bases respectively, with 8 bases between them. The CDR3 extends over 13 amino acids. The CDR3 DNA reads as TGTGCCAGCAGTTACGGGGGTGCAGAGACCCAGTACTTC. Protein: CASSYGGAETQYF.

The CDR3 reads CASRVQGSNYGYTF. For the CDR3, the DNA is TGTGCCAGCCGTGTGCAGGGGAGTAACTATGGCTACACCTTC. The rearrangement joins TRBV6-1 to TRBJ1-2; possible D gene TRBD1, 6 bases. Germline V gene sequence: CDR1 MNHNS, CDR2 SASEGT. V was trimmed by 8 bases and J by 1 base, leaving 14 bases between them. This CDR3 has 14 residues.

This clonotype was seen a handful of times. The chain couples TRBV5-6 to TRBJ2-5; 7 bases line up with TRBD2. Germline CDR1 and CDR2: SGHDT and YYEEEE. CDR3 length: 16 amino acids. Trimming took 4 bases from V and 6 from J; bases not matched to a gene: 15. The chain's CDR3 is CASSRPGTKSAKTQYF. CDR3 DNA: TGTGCCAGCAGCCGACCCGGGACTAAATCCGCAAAGACCCAGTACTTC.

This clonotype was seen a single time. The gene calls are TRBV10-2 and TRBJ2-6; maybe TRBD2 (7 bases). Per germline, CDR1 WSHSY and CDR2 SAAADI. The CDR3 runs to 17 residues. V was pared by 6 bases and J by 4 bases, with 19 bases between. CDR3 nucleotides: TGCGCCAGCAGGGCTACAGGGAGGGTCGCCGGGGCCAACGTCCTGACTTTC. Amino acid sequence: CASRATGRVAGANVLTF.

A note on this clonotype: The junction departs from germline at one end; a sequencing error may be responsible. This sequence joins TRBV30 and TRBJ2-1; D uncertain. There are 14 residues in the CDR3. CDR1 is GTSNPN, CDR2 SVGIG, per germline (reference sequence). The CDR3 region has the DNA TGTGCTTGGAGACGTACTGGGCCCTACAATGAGCAGTTCTTC. Translated, it gives CAWRRTGPYNEQFF.

The chain recombines TRBV25-1 with TRBJ1-1; no definite D call. This CDR3 comprises 13 residues. Germline V lookup: CDR1 MGHDK, CDR2 SYGVNS. V dropped 6 bases and J dropped 0 bases, with 8 bases sitting between them. This CDR3 is CASRRAMNTEAFF. Here the CDR3 DNA reads TGTGCCAGCAGGAGGGCGATGAACACTGAAGCTTTCTTT.

This clonotype was seen more than once but under ten times. V and J are TRBV19 and TRBJ2-7, with D uncertain. There are 14 residues in the CDR3. Germline loops: CDR1 LNHDA, CDR2 SQIVND (reference sequence). V was clipped by 3 bases and J by 2 bases, with 11 bases between them. For the CDR3, the DNA is TGTGCCAGTAGTATCGCTGCGCTACCCTACGAGCAGTACTTC. Translation gives CASSIAALPYEQYF.

J is TRBJ2-5 and V is TRBV20-1; the match to TRBD2 covers 7 bases. Germline values: CDR1 DFQATT, CDR2 SNEGSKA (reference sequence). Trimming took 0 bases from V and 5 from J; bases not matched to a gene: 15. This CDR3 region has 17 residues. This CDR3 reads CSARDVQGGISGETQYF. The CDR3 DNA reads TGCAGTGCTAGAGATGTCCAGGGAGGGATAAGTGGGGAGACCCAGTACTTC.

This clonotype was counted between two and nine times. The V gene is TRBV28, the J gene TRBJ2-7; no firm D call. Germline CDR1 and CDR2: MDHEN and SYDVKM. CDR3 length equals 15 residues. Trimming shortened V by 3 bases and J by 3 bases, and 15 bases separated the two germline ends. CDR3 loop: CASSFSDLQGYEQYF. In nucleotides, the CDR3 is TGTGCCAGCAGTTTCTCGGACCTCCAAGGCTACGAGCAGTACTTC.

Comments on this clonotype: A much more abundant neighbour one base away suggests this may be a read error. The rearrangement joins TRBV11-2 to TRBJ2-6, with D tentatively TRBD1 or TRBD2 (6 bases each). CDR1 and CDR2 from the germline V gene are SGHAT and FQNNGV. The length of the CDR3 is 16 residues. The CDR3 is CASSFKTGPGADVLTF. The DNA of the CDR3 is TGTGCCAGCAGCTTTAAAACAGGGCCGGGGGCCGACGTCCTGACTTTC. Full variable domain (remainder filled in from reference TRBV11-2 and TRBJ2-6): EAGVAQSPRYKIIEKRQSVAFWCNPISGHATLYWYQQILGQGPKLLIQFQNNGVVDDSQLPKDRFSAERLKGVDSTLKIQPAKLEDSAVYLCASSFKTGPGADVLTFGAGSRLTVL.

This clonotype appeared once. The chain joins TRBV20-1 to TRBJ1-2; D not resolved. CDR1 DFQATT and CDR2 SNEGSKA come from the germline V gene (reference sequence). Trimming left V 6 bases short and J 0 bases short, with 11 bases between. The CDR3 covers 13 residues. The CDR3 loop reads CSAGRISNYGYTF. For the CDR3, the DNA is TGCAGTGCCGGACGGATTTCTAACTATGGCTACACCTTC.

The V gene is TRBV12-3 or TRBV12-4, the J gene TRBJ2-5, with D maybe TRBD2 (6 bases). CDR3 length equals 12 residues. V lost 4 bases and J lost 11, with 14 bases in between. The CDR3 loop reads CASSSGTPVQYF. The CDR3 DNA is TGTGCCAGCAGTTCCGGGACTCCGGTACAGTACTTC.